The clone carrying this TCR beta chain was counted between two and nine times. Relative to the germline gene, one junction end is altered; a read error may explain this. Time point noted: newly diagnosed GD, antithyroid drugs for less than 3 months. From PBMCs, RNA was extracted and then used to make the TCR library. The sample is drawn from a study of regulatory T cells in long-lasting Graves disease. Library construction for TCR beta used iRepertoire HTBI primers and Arm-PCR of CDR3 regions. Each CDR3 protein is one row after TCRdb ran MiXCR on the multiplex PCR reads. The sample holds 400,000 to 650,000 distinct CDR3 sequences, about 16% seen once. CDR1 GTSNPN and CDR2 SVGIG come from the germline V gene (reference sequence). The CDR3 runs to 13 residues. A further study also used this sample, focusing on T cells in Graves' hyperthyroidism and ophthalmopathy. That work contributes: A model of 13 V-J pairs discriminated ophthalmopathy from stable hyperthyroidism.

The sample was peripheral blood mononuclear cells (PBMCs), taken at new diagnosis, from a patient treated with antithyroid drugs. V is TRBV30 and J is TRBJ2-2; D remains unclear. The receptor was derived from a woman aged 35-65 years with Graves disease. CDR3 bases: TGTGCCTCACGACAAAAGAACGCCGGGGAGCTGTTTTTT. This gives the protein CASRQKNAGELFF. Together with reference TRBV30 and TRBJ2-2, the CDR3 gives the full variable domain: SQTIHQWPATLVQPVGSPLSLECTVEGTSNPNLYWYRQAAGRGLQLLFYSVGIGQISSEVPQNLSASRPQDRQFILSSKKLLLSDSGFYLCASRQKNAGELFFGEGSRLTVL.